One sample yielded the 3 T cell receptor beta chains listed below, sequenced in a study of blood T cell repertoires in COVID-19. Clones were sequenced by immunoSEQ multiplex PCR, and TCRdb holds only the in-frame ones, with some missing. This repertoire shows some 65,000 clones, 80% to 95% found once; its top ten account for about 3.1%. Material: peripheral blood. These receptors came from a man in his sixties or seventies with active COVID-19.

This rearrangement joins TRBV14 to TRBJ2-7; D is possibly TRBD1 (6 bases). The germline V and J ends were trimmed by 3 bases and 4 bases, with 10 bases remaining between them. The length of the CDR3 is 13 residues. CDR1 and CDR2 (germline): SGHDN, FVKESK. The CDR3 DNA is TGTGCCAGCAGCCATTATACAGGGTACGAGCAGTACGTC. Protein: CASSHYTGYEQYV.

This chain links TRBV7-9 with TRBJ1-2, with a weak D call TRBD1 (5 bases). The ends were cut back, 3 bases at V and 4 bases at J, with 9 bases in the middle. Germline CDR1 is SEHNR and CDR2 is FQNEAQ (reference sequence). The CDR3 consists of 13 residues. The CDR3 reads CASSLSGSYGYTF. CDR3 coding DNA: TGTGCCAGCAGCTTGTCAGGGTCCTATGGCTACACCTTC.

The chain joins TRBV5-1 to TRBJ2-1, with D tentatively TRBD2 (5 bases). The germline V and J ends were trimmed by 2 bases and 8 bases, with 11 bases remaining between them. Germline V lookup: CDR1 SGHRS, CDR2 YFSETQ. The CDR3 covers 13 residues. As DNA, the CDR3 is TGCGCCAGCAGCTTTCGGGAACTTCATGAGCAGTTCTTC. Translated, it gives CASSFRELHEQFF.